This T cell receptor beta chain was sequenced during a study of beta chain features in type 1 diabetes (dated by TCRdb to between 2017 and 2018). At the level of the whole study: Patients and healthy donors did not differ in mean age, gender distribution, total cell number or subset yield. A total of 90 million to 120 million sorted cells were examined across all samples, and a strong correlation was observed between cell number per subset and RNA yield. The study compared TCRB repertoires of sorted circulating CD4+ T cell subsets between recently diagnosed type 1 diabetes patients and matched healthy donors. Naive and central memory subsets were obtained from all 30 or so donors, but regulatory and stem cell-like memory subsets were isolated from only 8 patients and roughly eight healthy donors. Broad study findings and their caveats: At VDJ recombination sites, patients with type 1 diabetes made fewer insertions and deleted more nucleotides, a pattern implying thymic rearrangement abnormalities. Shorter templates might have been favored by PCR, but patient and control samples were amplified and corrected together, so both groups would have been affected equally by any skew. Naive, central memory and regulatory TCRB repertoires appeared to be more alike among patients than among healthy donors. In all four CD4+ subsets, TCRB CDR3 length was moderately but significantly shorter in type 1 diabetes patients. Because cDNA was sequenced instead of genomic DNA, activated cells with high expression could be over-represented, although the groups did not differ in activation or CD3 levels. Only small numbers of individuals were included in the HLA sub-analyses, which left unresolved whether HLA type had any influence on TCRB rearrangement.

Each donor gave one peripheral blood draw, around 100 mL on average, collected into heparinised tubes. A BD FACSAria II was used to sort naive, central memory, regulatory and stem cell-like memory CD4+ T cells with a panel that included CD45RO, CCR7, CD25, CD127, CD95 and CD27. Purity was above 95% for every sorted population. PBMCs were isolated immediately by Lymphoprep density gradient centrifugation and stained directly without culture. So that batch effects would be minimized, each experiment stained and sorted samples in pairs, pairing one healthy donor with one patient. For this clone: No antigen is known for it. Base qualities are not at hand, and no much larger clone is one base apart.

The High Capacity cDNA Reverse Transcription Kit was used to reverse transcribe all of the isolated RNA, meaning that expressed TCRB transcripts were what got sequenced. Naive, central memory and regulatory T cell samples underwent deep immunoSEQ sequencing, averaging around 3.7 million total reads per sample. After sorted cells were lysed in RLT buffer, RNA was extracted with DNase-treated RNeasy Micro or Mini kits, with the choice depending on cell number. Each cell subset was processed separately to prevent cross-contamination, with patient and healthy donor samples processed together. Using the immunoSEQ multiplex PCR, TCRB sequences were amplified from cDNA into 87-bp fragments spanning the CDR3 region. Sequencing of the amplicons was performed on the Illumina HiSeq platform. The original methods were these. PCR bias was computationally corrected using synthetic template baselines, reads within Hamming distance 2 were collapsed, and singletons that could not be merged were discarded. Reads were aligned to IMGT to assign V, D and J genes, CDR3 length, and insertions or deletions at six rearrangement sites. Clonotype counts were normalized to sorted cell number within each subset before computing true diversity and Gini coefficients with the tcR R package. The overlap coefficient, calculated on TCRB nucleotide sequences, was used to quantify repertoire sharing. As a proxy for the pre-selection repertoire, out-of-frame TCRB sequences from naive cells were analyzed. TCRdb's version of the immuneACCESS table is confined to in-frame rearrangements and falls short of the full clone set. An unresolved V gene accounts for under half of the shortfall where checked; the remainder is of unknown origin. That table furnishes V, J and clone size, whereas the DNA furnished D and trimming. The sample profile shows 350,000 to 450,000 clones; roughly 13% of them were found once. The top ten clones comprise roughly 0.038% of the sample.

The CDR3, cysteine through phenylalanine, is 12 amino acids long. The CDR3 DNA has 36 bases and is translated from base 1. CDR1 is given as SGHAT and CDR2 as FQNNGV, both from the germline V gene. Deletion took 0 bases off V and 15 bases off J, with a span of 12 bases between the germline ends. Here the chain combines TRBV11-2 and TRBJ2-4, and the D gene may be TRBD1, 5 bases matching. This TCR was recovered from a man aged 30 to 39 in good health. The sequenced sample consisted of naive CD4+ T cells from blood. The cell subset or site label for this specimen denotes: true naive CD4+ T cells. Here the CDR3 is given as CASSLDRRGAYF. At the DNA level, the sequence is TGTGCCAGCAGCTTAGATCGTAGGGGCGCGTACTTC.